The present entry profiles one T cell receptor (beta chain) with its context. The data were obtained in a study of CD8+ T cells in alopecia areata. The study team obtained lesional scalp punch biopsies and peripheral blood from alopecia areata patients. Extraction and reverse transcription of RNA yielded cDNA as the sequencing template. The repertoire was sequenced with immunoSEQ multiplex PCR; TCRdb's copy has only in-frame clones and lacks some. The data show over 100,000 clones, 49% seen once. The CDR3 has 15 residues. V lost 5 bases and J 0 bases, leaving 12 bases between the germline ends. Germline V gene sequence: CDR1 SEHNR, CDR2 FQNEAQ (reference sequence).

Source: CD8+ T cells sorted from blood, taken at week 0. The clonotype comes from a human donor with alopecia areata. The gene calls are TRBV7-9 and TRBJ2-3; D unclear. CDR3 protein: CASSTDTASTDTQYF. CDR3 bases: TGTGCCAGCAGCACCGACACGGCTAGCACAGATACGCAGTATTTT.